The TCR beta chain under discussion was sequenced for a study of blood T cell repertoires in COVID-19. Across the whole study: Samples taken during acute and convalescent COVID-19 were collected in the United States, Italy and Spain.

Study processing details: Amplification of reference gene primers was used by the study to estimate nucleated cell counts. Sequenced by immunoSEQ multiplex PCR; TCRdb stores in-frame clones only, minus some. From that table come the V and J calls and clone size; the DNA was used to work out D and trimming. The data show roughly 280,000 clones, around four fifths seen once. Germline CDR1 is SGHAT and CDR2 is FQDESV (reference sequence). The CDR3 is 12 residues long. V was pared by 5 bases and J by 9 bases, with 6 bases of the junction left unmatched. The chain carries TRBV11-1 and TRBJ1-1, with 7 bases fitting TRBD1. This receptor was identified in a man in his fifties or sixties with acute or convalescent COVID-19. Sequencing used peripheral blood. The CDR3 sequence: CASSRDRVKAFF. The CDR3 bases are TGTGCCAGCAGCCGAGACAGGGTTAAAGCTTTCTTT. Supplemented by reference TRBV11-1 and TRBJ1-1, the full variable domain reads EAEVAQSPRYKITEKSQAVAFWCDPISGHATLYWYRQILGQGPELLVQFQDESVVDDSQLPKDRFSAERLKGVDSTLKIQPAELGDSAMYLCASSRDRVKAFFGQGTRLTVV.